This T cell receptor beta chain was documented in a study of CD4 T cells in relation to SARS-CoV-2 and coronaviruses. Study-level results: In around three fifths of donors, memory CD4+ clonotypes crossrecognized SARS-CoV-2 and at least one common cold coronavirus spike.

CD4+ T cells from unexposed donors were obtained before the COVID-19 pandemic (2011-2018). Clones were sequenced by immunoSEQ multiplex PCR, and TCRdb holds only the in-frame ones, with some missing. This repertoire shows 60,000 or so clones, 94% found once; its top ten account for around 0.13%. On this clone: Its target is not known.

This receptor was obtained from a human donor in good health. The sample was naive CD4+ T cells from PBMCs. Subset given: naive CD4+ T cells isolated by negative enrichment.

CDR3 region: CASSYERRDQPQHF. The CDR3 nucleotides read TGTGCCAGCAGTTACGAGAGGAGGGATCAGCCCCAGCATTTT. The V and J genes are TRBV6-6 and TRBJ1-5; D uncertain. Trimming took 2 bases from V and 5 from J, leaving 10 bases between them. Germline CDR1 and CDR2: MNHNY and SVGAGI (reference sequence). The CDR3 covers 14 residues.